These 18 T cell receptor beta chains were sequenced from one sample in a study of OX40 agonist ivuxolimab in advanced cancers. Assay: immunoSEQ multiplex PCR; the TCRdb copy retains only in-frame clones and omits some. The sample shows 35,000 to 40,000 clones, less than 85% of them seen only once. Specimen: CD4+ or CD8+ T cells sorted from blood, collected in a trial of the OX40 agonist ivuxolimab. All receptors derive from an adult with an advanced solid tumor such as melanoma, head and neck, liver or kidney cancer.

This sequence joins TRBV6-5 and TRBJ1-5; D is undetermined. The CDR3 length is 12 residues. The V end was cut by 6 bases, the J end by 7 bases, with 10 bases between. Per germline, CDR1 MNHEY and CDR2 SVGAGI. The chain's CDR3 is CASSLTEQPQHF. The CDR3 DNA reads TGTGCCAGCAGCTTAACTGAACAGCCCCAGCATTTT.

Only a few counts were recorded for this clone. The V call is TRBV4-1, the J call TRBJ1-5; unclear D gene. Germline assignment: CDR1 MGHRA and CDR2 YSYEKL. The CDR3 loop spans 12 amino acids. V was pared by 4 bases and J by 9 bases, with 10 bases between. The CDR3 DNA follows: TGCGCCAGCAGCCGCTCCAGTGGGCCCCAGCATTTT. It specifies CASSRSSGPQHF.

The chain is built from TRBV7-9 and TRBJ2-7; D uncertain. Germline CDR1 SEHNR, CDR2 FQNEAQ (reference sequence). This CDR3 has 12 residues. The germline V and J ends were trimmed by 5 bases and 1 base, with 6 bases remaining between them. CDR3 DNA sequence: TGTGCCAGCAGCCCCTCATCCTACGAGCAGTACTTC. It encodes CASSPSSYEQYF.

The rearrangement joins TRBV2 to TRBJ1-2; 8 positions match TRBD1. Per the germline V gene, CDR1 is SNHLY and CDR2 is FYNNEI. The CDR3 runs to 16 residues. V was pared by 6 bases and J by 7 bases, with 16 bases of the junction left unmatched. The CDR3 nucleotides read TGTGCCAGCAGAAGAAATACTCAGGGGGCGGTTGGTGGCTACACCTTC. This translates into CASRRNTQGAVGGYTF.

This clone was observed a single time. The rearrangement links TRBV5-4 to TRBJ1-2; D gene unclear. The V end lost 2 bases, the J end lost 2 bases, and 7 bases lay between the germline ends. CDR1 and CDR2 (germline): SGHNT, YYREEE (reference sequence). The CDR3 covers 13 residues. The CDR3: CASSLGQNYGYTF. In DNA form, the CDR3 reads TGTGCCAGCAGCTTAGGGCAGAACTATGGCTACACCTTC.

This clone showed up just a few times. J is TRBJ1-2 and V is TRBV5-5; D may be TRBD1 (5 bases). The germline V gene encodes CDR1 SGHKS and CDR2 YYEKEE (reference sequence). The CDR3 extends over 15 amino acids. Trimming removed 4 bases at V and 2 bases at J, with 15 bases between. The CDR3 DNA is TGTGCCAGCAGCGACGACAGCGGGCTAAACTATGGCTACACCTTC. Translating gives CASSDDSGLNYGYTF.

V and J are TRBV5-1 and TRBJ1-1; 8 positions match TRBD1. This CDR3 is 13 amino acids long. From germline, CDR1 is SGHRS and CDR2 YFSETQ. The trim removed 5 bases at V and 2 bases at J, leaving 2 bases unmatched. CDR3 in amino acids: CASRDRVNTEAFF. In DNA form, the CDR3 reads TGCGCCAGCAGGGACAGGGTAAACACTGAAGCTTTCTTT.

This chain joins TRBV6-6 and TRBJ2-7; TRBD1 is a possible D gene (6 bases). Trimming took 6 bases from V and 2 from J, leaving 14 bases between them. The CDR3 loop spans 14 amino acids. The germline V gene has CDR1 MNHNY and CDR2 SVGAGI (reference sequence). CDR3 DNA: TGTGCCAGCAGAGAACACAGGGTCCCCTACGAGCAGTACTTC. Translating gives CASREHRVPYEQYF.

V and J are TRBV6-6 and TRBJ2-1; TRBD2 aligns across 11 bases. CDR1 and CDR2 from the germline V gene are MNHNY and SVGAGI (reference sequence). With V trimmed by 5 bases and J by 1 base, 4 bases remained unmatched. CDR3 length: 16 amino acids. The CDR3 spells CASSRSGGASYNEQFF. Written as DNA, the CDR3 is TGTGCCAGCAGTCGTAGCGGGGGGGCGTCCTACAATGAGCAGTTCTTC.

This clone occurred once. The chain combines TRBV19 with TRBJ1-1; a weak D match, TRBD1 (5 bases). CDR3 size: 15 residues. Trimming left V 5 bases short and J 2 bases short, with 15 bases between. The germline V gene encodes CDR1 LNHDA and CDR2 SQIVND (reference sequence). The CDR3 is CASSALSGGNTEAFF. The DNA of the CDR3 is TGTGCCAGTAGTGCCCTGAGTGGGGGTAACACTGAAGCTTTCTTT.

The V call is TRBV5-6, the J call TRBJ2-6; TRBD1 might be the D (6 bases). Germline V lookup: CDR1 SGHDT, CDR2 YYEEEE. This CDR3 contains 15 residues. The ends were cut back, 1 base at V and 4 bases at J, with 9 bases in the middle. This CDR3 is CASSLLGAGANVLTF. The CDR3 coding sequence is TGTGCCAGCAGCTTGCTGGGGGCCGGGGCCAACGTCCTGACTTTC.

V gene TRBV19 combines with J gene TRBJ2-1; 11 bases are shared with TRBD1. The CDR3 runs 14 residues. V lost 5 bases and J lost 8; bases outside the gene matches: 5. Germline V lookup: CDR1 LNHDA, CDR2 SQIVND (reference sequence). The CDR3 loop reads CASSFRGQGDEQFF. The CDR3, as DNA: TGTGCCAGTAGTTTCCGGGGACAGGGGGATGAGCAGTTCTTC.

The chain carries TRBV29-1 and TRBJ2-5; D is unclear. CDR1 SQVTM and CDR2 ANQGSEA come from the germline V gene. V was shortened by 3 bases and J by 3 bases, with 11 bases between the two germline ends. The CDR3 consists of 13 residues. CDR3 DNA sequence: TGCAGCGTTGATTCGCTTGGAAAAGAGACCCAGTACTTC. Protein: CSVDSLGKETQYF.

CDR3 nucleotide sequence: TGCAGCGTGGGGGGGGACAATCAGCCCCAGCATTTT. Amino acid sequence: CSVGGDNQPQHF. This rearrangement joins TRBV29-1 to TRBJ1-5; TRBD1 is a possible D gene (5 bases). Germline CDR1 is SQVTM and CDR2 is ANQGSEA. Trimming left V 6 bases short and J 3 bases short, with 9 bases between. This CDR3 contains 12 residues.

This clone was counted once. V and J are TRBV4-2 and TRBJ1-4; tentatively, D is TRBD1 (5 bases). The germline gives CDR1 LGHNA, CDR2 YNFKEQ. Between the trimmed V and J ends, which lost 1 base and 10 bases, there was a span of 16 bases. The CDR3 has 15 residues. The CDR3 DNA sequence: TGTGCCAGCAGCCAAGTCGGGGGGAGGGAAGGAAAACTGTTTTTT. It specifies CASSQVGGREGKLFF.

The rearrangement links TRBV12-5 to TRBJ2-1; D ambiguous. Germline V CDR1 and CDR2: LGHNT, FRNRAP. Trimming removed 2 bases from V and 0 bases from J, with 11 bases in between. The CDR3 sequence is 16 residues long. The CDR3: CASGLPGYGSYNEQFF. CDR3 DNA sequence: TGTGCTAGTGGTTTGCCGGGCTATGGCTCCTACAATGAGCAGTTCTTC.

The V and J genes are TRBV5-5 and TRBJ1-1; 10 bases fit TRBD1. Germline V lookup: CDR1 SGHKS, CDR2 YYEKEE (reference sequence). Trimming took 4 bases from V and 7 from J; bases not matched to a gene: 13. CDR3 length: 16 amino acids. The CDR3 DNA sequence: TGTGCCAGCAGCGGTGGAGTGGGACAGGGGACCCATGAAGCTTTCTTT. It codes for CASSGGVGQGTHEAFF.

V usage is TRBV5-4 and J usage is TRBJ1-4; maybe TRBD1 (5 bases). The CDR3 sequence is 16 residues long. V gave up 4 bases and J gave up 5 bases, with 18 bases separating them. The germline CDR1 and CDR2 sequences are SGHNT and YYREEE (reference sequence). For the CDR3, the DNA is TGTGCCAGCAGCCTGCTGACCGGGACGGGGAATGAAAAACTGTTTTTT. This sequence encodes CASSLLTGTGNEKLFF.